This T cell receptor (beta chain) was found in a study of a mutant IDH1 vaccine in newly diagnosed glioma. In regard to this clone: Its antigen remains unknown.

Sample time point: week 47, end of study. With topical imiquimod, each dose of the vaccine consisted of 300 ug of mutant IDH1 20-mer peptide. TCRdb's copy holds only in-frame clones and misses some; the assay was immunoSEQ multiplex PCR. The table shows under 40,000 clones, with more than 65% occurring only once. This sequence was found in a young man with glioma. Source: PBMCs, taken from a glioma patient whose treatment included an IDH1 peptide vaccine.

The CDR3 nucleotides read TGTGCCAGCAGCCTACAGCACAATCAGCCCCAGCATTTT. Its translation: CASSLQHNQPQHF. The chain has TRBV2 and TRBJ1-5; D remains unclear. Trimming removed 6 bases from V and 3 bases from J, with 9 bases in between. The CDR3 covers 13 residues. Germline assignment: CDR1 SNHLY and CDR2 FYNNEI.